The rows below give T cell receptor beta chains drawn from one sample of a study of T cell repertoires in cytomegalovirus infection. TCRdb fed the reads into MiXCR, producing one record per CDR3 protein. The sample holds some 680,000 distinct CDR3 sequences, 35% to 40% seen once. Material: PBMCs. The receptor set was obtained from a human donor in good health (CMV status not recorded). Some clones in this sample may be carry-over from other donors' samples. Each CDR3 is given with its conserved first and last residue. A D gene is named only where the DNA matches it firmly. Size is omitted from some rows. Given values are once, few, many or a class for expanded clones.

TRBJ2-6,TRBV7-8,.,many,TGTGCCAGCAGCCCGCGAGAGGGTCGACCATCTGGGGCCAACGTCCTGACTTTC,CASSPREGRPSGANVLTF
TRBJ1-5,TRBV15,TRBD1,.,TGTGCCACCAGCAGAGATCTAGGGACAGGGGGCAGAAATCAGCCCCAGCATTTT,CATSRDLGTGGRNQPQHF
TRBJ1-6,TRBV28,.,.,TGTGCTGCCACCAGGGCGAAGGATTCACCCCTCCACTTT,CAATRAKDSPLHF
TRBJ1-1,TRBV5-1,.,.,TGCGCCAGCAGCTTGGAAGCGCCGCAAGGGAACACTGAAGCTTTCTTT,CASSLEAPQGNTEAFF
TRBJ1-1,TRBV7-2,.,many,TGTGCCAGCAGCTTAAGGATCCCTCTCACGATGAACACTGAAGCTTTCTTT,CASSLRIPLTMNTEAFF
TRBJ1-5,TRBV30,.,.,TGTGCCTGGAATAGGGGGTACAATCAGCCCCAGCATTTT,CAWNRGYNQPQHF
TRBJ2-7,TRBV19,.,.,TGTGCCAGTAGTATCCAGGTCTCAAGCTCCTACGAGCAGTACTTC,CASSIQVSSSYEQYF
TRBJ1-4,TRBV28,.,.,TGTGCCAGCAGTTGGTTAGCCTCCACGGGGACTAATGAAAAACTGGTTTTT,CASSWLASTGTNEKLVF
TRBJ1-1,TRBV5-1,.,few,TGCGCCAGCACGACAGTGGCAGGAGGGACTGAAGCTTTCTTT,CASTTVAGGTEAFF
TRBJ2-3,TRBV10-3,.,few,TGTGCCATCAGTGAGGAGGTCTCCACAGATACGCAGTATTTT,CAISEEVSTDTQYF
TRBJ1-1,TRBV28,.,.,TGTGCCAGCAGTTCCCTTGGTAGGGTTGGCACTGAAGCTTTCTTT,CASSSLGRVGTEAFF
TRBJ1-6,TRBV28,.,once,TGTGCCAACAGTTTCGCAGGGTGGAATTCACCCCTCCACTTT,CANSFAGWNSPLHF
TRBJ1-6,TRBV28,TRBD1,few,TGTGCCAGCAGCGACCCCGGGACAGGGAATTCACCCCTCCACTTT,CASSDPGTGNSPLHF
TRBJ2-3,TRBV27,.,.,TGTGCCAGCAGTTCTTCTAGCACAGATACGCAGTATTTT,CASSSSSTDTQYF
TRBJ1-1,TRBV27,.,.,TGTGCCAGCAGTTCTGGGGAAACTGAAGCTTTCTTT,CASSSGETEAFF
TRBJ1-4,TRBV7-8,.,.,TGTGCCAGCAGCCTTACCCCCCCGGGGGTGGATGAAAAACTGTTTTTT,CASSLTPPGVDEKLFF
TRBJ2-1,TRBV6-1,TRBD2,many,TGTGCCAGCAGTGAGTTTGGCGGGAGTCCCCACAATGAGCAGTTCTTC,CASSEFGGSPHNEQFF
TRBJ1-5,TRBV19,TRBD1,few,TGTGCCAGTAGTCTCCGGACAGGGGCCTATCAGCCCCAGCATTTT,CASSLRTGAYQPQHF
TRBJ1-2,TRBV27,.,few,TGTGCCAGCAGTTTATCGACCAGGGCACATGGCTACACCTTC,CASSLSTRAHGYTF
TRBJ1-3,TRBV7-6,.,.,TGTGCCAGCAGCTTAGCGTCCGGACTTAGCTCTGGAAACACCATATATTTT,CASSLASGLSSGNTIYF
TRBJ2-7,TRBV6-8,TRBD2,.,TGTGCCAGCAGTGTAAAGGCAGCGGGGACCCACGAGCAGTACTTC,CASSVKAAGTHEQYF
TRBJ2-6,TRBV11-2,.,.,TGTGCCAGTCTAAGGGGGGCTGGGGCCAACGTCCTGACTTTC,CASLRGAGANVLTF
TRBJ2-3,TRBV7-3,.,.,TGTGCCAGCAGCCTAAACTCCCCCGGCACAGATACGCAGTATTTT,CASSLNSPGTDTQYF
TRBJ2-7,TRBV28,TRBD2,.,TGTGCCAGCAGCCTTATTGGGGGAGGGCCAAGCCACGAGCAGTACTTC,CASSLIGGGPSHEQYF
TRBJ1-1,TRBV28,.,few,TGTGCCAGCAGTTTGGAACGACGGTACACTGAAGCTTTCTTT,CASSLERRYTEAFF
TRBJ2-3,TRBV5-6,TRBD1,.,TGTGCCAGTAGCCACCTTGGACAGGGGTTAAGTACGCAGTATTTT,CASSHLGQGLSTQYF
TRBJ2-7,TRBV19,.,few,TGTGCCAGTAGTGTGCGACGGCTCCACGAGCAGTACTTC,CASSVRRLHEQYF
TRBJ2-5,TRBV5-4,.,few,TGTGCCAGCAGCGTCAACCCCTCGCGGGAAGAGACCCAGTACTTC,CASSVNPSREETQYF
TRBJ1-5,TRBV28,TRBD1,few,TGTGCCAGCATTTCTCCTCAGGGGGCGGGGGGTCAGCCCCAGCATTTT,CASISPQGAGGQPQHF
TRBJ1-1,TRBV5-7,.,.,TGTGCCAGCAGCTTGGTTCGGGTAGCTTTCTTT,CASSLVRVAFF
TRBJ2-7,TRBV6-1,TRBD2,few,TGTGCCAGCAGTACCCAGGGGACTAGCGGGAGAAGGCTGTACTTC,CASSTQGTSGRRLYF
TRBJ2-7,TRBV19,.,few,TGTGCCAGTAGTATTGTGTTCGGGTCGAACTACGAGCAGTACTTC,CASSIVFGSNYEQYF
TRBJ2-5,TRBV15,TRBD1,.,TGTGCCACCAGCAGAGTTAAAAGGGGGCGTTTAGGAGAGACCCAGTACTTC,CATSRVKRGRLGETQYF
TRBJ1-5,TRBV28,.,few,TGTGCCAGCAGTTTTCAGAATCAGCCCCAGCATTTT,CASSFQNQPQHF
TRBJ1-1,TRBV19,TRBD1,.,TGTGCCAGTAGGGGGACAGATGAAGCTTTCTTT,CASRGTDEAFF
TRBJ1-2,TRBV30,.,once,TGTGCCTGGCAGGGGTACGATGGCTACACCTTC,CAWQGYDGYTF
TRBJ1-5,TRBV29-1,TRBD1,.,TGCAGCGTTGGGGGGACAGGGGATCAGCCCCAGCATTTT,CSVGGTGDQPQHF
TRBJ2-2,TRBV7-3,.,few,TGTGCCAGCTCGCCCCCGACAGGGAACACCGGGGAGCTGTTTTTT,CASSPPTGNTGELFF
TRBJ2-5,TRBV6-6,.,.,TGTGCCAGCAGTTACTCGAGACTAGTCGGTGAGACCCAGTACTTC,CASSYSRLVGETQYF
TRBJ1-3,TRBV7-9,.,many,TGTGCCAGCAGCTTTATAAGGACGAGCTCTGGAAACACCATATATTTT,CASSFIRTSSGNTIYF
TRBJ1-1,TRBV12-3/TRBV12-4,.,many,TGTGCCAGCAGTTCTCCAGGGGCGACCACTGAAGCTTTCTTT,CASSSPGATTEAFF
TRBJ1-2,TRBV19,.,few,TGTGCCAGTCGAGGTTGGGGAGGAATTCTCACTAACTATGGCTACACCTTC,CASRGWGGILTNYGYTF
TRBJ1-4,TRBV29-1,.,.,TGCAGCGTTGAAGAGGGGGGGTTCGGTAATGAAAAACTGTTTTTT,CSVEEGGFGNEKLFF
TRBJ1-6,TRBV6-6,.,few,TGTGCCAGCAGTTACGGGAGGCAGAGTAATTCACCCCTCCACTTT,CASSYGRQSNSPLHF
TRBJ2-1,TRBV12-3/TRBV12-4,.,few,TGTGCCAGCAGAGAGAGCGGGTCCTACAATGAGCAGTTCTTC,CASRESGSYNEQFF
TRBJ1-2,TRBV28,TRBD1,.,TGTGCCAGCACCCTGACAGGGATTGGGTACTATGGCTACACCTTC,CASTLTGIGYYGYTF
TRBJ2-1,TRBV4-2,TRBD2,.,TGTGCCAGCAGCCAAGAAGTTCGGCGGGAGGGGGGTGAGCAGTTCTTC,CASSQEVRREGGEQFF
TRBJ2-5,TRBV6-6,TRBD2,.,TGTGCCAGCAGTGAGATCGGACTAGAGAAAGAGACCCAGTACTTC,CASSEIGLEKETQYF
TRBJ1-5,TRBV7-8,TRBD1,many,TGTGCCAGCAGCCCCGAGGACAGGGGCGATTTTCAGCCCCAGCATTTT,CASSPEDRGDFQPQHF
TRBJ2-7,TRBV6-1,.,.,TGTGCCAGCAGAAAATCCCGGGAGTACGCTTACGAGCAGTACTTC,CASRKSREYAYEQYF
TRBJ1-4,TRBV7-2,TRBD1,.,TGTGCCAGCAGCTTAGATGGGACAGGCAATGAAAAACTGTTATTT,CASSLDGTGNEKLLF
TRBJ2-7,TRBV11-2,TRBD1,.,TGTGCCAGCAGCTTAGATCTCGGGGGACAGGGGGCAAGGGAGCAGTACTTC,CASSLDLGGQGAREQYF
TRBJ1-2,TRBV4-1,.,few,TGCGCCAGCAGCCCCTCAGGGAGTGCGGCTTCCCCTTATGGCTACACCTTC,CASSPSGSAASPYGYTF
TRBJ2-7,TRBV20-1,TRBD1,.,TGCAGTGCTAGAGATCGGGGGACAGGTTCCTACGAGCAGTACTTC,CSARDRGTGSYEQYF
TRBJ1-6,TRBV10-3,.,few,TGTGCCATCAGTGAGTCGAACACGAATTCACCCCTCCACTTT,CAISESNTNSPLHF
TRBJ1-2,TRBV6-5,TRBD1,few,TGTGCCAGCAGGGGACAGGGGGTTGTGGGCTACACCTTC,CASRGQGVVGYTF
TRBJ1-6,TRBV2,.,.,TGTGCCAGCAGTAGTGACAGTTCCTTGGCTTCACCCCTCCACTTT,CASSSDSSLASPLHF
TRBJ2-3,TRBV10-3,.,.,TGTGCCATCAGTGAGGATAGAGACGTTACGCAGTATTTT,CAISEDRDVTQYF
TRBJ2-3,TRBV28,.,.,TGTGCCAGCAACCAGAGGAGGGTTCTAGACGCAGATACGCAGTATTTT,CASNQRRVLDADTQYF
TRBJ1-5,TRBV12-5,.,many,TGTGCTAGTGGTTTGGGTGGAGATCAGCCCCAGCATTTT,CASGLGGDQPQHF